Below are 30 T cell receptor beta chains sequenced from a single sample in a study of T cell responses to AZD1222 COVID-19 vaccine. Assay used: immunoSEQ multiplex PCR; TCRdb lists only in-frame clones, some missing. The sample has about 100,000 clones, roughly 91% seen once; the top ten hold approximately 1.7%. Sequencing used peripheral blood, obtained on day 0 of AZD1222 vaccination. Receptors were obtained from an adult in good health.

This clone came up a few times. The rearrangement joins TRBV28 to TRBJ2-5; 8 nucleotides line up with TRBD1. CDR3 length: 16 amino acids. Germline CDR1 reads MDHEN; CDR2 reads SYDVKM. With 5 bases clipped from V and 4 bases from J, the junction kept 12 bases outside the gene matches. This CDR3 is CASSITPDRAGETQYF. CDR3 DNA: TGTGCCAGCAGTATTACCCCGGACAGGGCCGGAGAGACCCAGTACTTC.

V usage is TRBV15 and J usage is TRBJ1-5; D is uncertain. CDR3 length equals 13 residues. The germline V gene has CDR1 LNHNV and CDR2 YYDKDF (reference sequence). Trimming pared 5 bases from V and 0 bases from J, leaving 5 bases between. The CDR3 coding sequence is TGTGCCACCAGCGAGTATAGCAATCAGCCCCAGCATTTT. It codes for CATSEYSNQPQHF.

The CDR3 protein is CASSLQGGGGGYTF. CDR3 nucleotide sequence: TGTGCCAGCAGCCTACAGGGTGGAGGAGGCGGCTACACCTTC. This chain links TRBV6-5 with TRBJ1-2; tentatively, D is TRBD1 (6 bases). This CDR3 is built from 14 residues. V lost 6 bases and J lost 8, with 19 bases in between. CDR1 and CDR2 (germline): MNHEY, SVGAGI.

The chain employs TRBV10-1 and TRBJ2-5, with D possibly matching TRBD2 (5 bases). Deletions cut 3 bases from V and 6 bases from J, with 23 bases between. The CDR3 covers 17 residues. CDR1 WNHNN and CDR2 SYGVQD come from the germline V gene (reference sequence). CDR3 amino acids: CASSDGISDGPRKTQYF. The CDR3 bases are TGCGCCAGCAGTGATGGGATTAGCGACGGGCCCAGGAAGACCCAGTACTTC.

This chain connects TRBV6-6 to TRBJ2-5, with D possibly TRBD1 on 6 matching bases. Trimming left V 5 bases short and J 2 bases short, with 18 bases between. Germline V gene sequence: CDR1 MNHNY, CDR2 SVGAGI (reference sequence). This CDR3 contains 16 residues. CDR3 sequence (DNA): TGTGCCAGCAGTACATCGACAGGTTTTGGGCAAGAGACCCAGTACTTC. Translated, it gives CASSTSTGFGQETQYF.

The chain has TRBV28 and TRBJ1-2, with D unclear. Trimming removed 2 bases at V and 6 bases at J, with 7 bases between. CDR1 is MDHEN and CDR2 is SYDVKM in the germline V gene. The CDR3 spans 12 residues. In DNA, the CDR3 is TGTGCCAGCAGTTTAATGTCGCATGGCTACACCTTC. Translating gives CASSLMSHGYTF.

The rearrangement links TRBV18 to TRBJ1-4, with D possibly TRBD1 on 5 matching bases. CDR1 is KGHSH and CDR2 is LQKENI in the germline V gene. Trimming removed 4 bases at V and 6 bases at J, with 12 bases between. The CDR3 sequence is 14 residues long. The CDR3 sequence: CASSLSVRDEKLFF. In DNA form, the CDR3 reads TGTGCCAGCTCACTGTCCGTCAGGGATGAAAAACTGTTTTTT.

This rearrangement joins TRBV2 to TRBJ2-7; TRBD1 matches 10 bases. V shed 7 bases, J shed 4 bases, and the junction held 7 bases outside the gene matches. The CDR3 has 14 amino acids. CDR1 and CDR2 from the germline V gene are SNHLY and FYNNEI. In DNA form, the CDR3 reads TGTGCCAGCACCATCCGGACAGGGGGGTACGAGCAGTACTTC. Protein product: CASTIRTGGYEQYF.

The CDR3 bases are TGCAGTGCTAGTCGAGCGGGGGATCAGCCCCAGCATTTT. It yields the protein CSASRAGDQPQHF. The rearrangement links TRBV20-1 to TRBJ1-5; D possibly corresponds to TRBD1 (5 bases). The CDR3 sequence is 13 residues long. The V and J ends lost 3 bases and 5 bases respectively, with 11 bases between them. CDR1 and CDR2 (germline): DFQATT, SNEGSKA (reference sequence).

The CDR3: CASSVRDRHYEQYF. The CDR3 DNA follows: TGTGCCAGCAGCGTCCGGGACAGGCACTACGAGCAGTACTTC. The V and J genes are TRBV9 and TRBJ2-7, with 8 bases identical to TRBD1. Per the germline V gene, CDR1 is SGDLS and CDR2 is YYNGEE. The CDR3 is made up of 14 amino acids. V trimming: 2 bases; J trimming: 3 bases; junction bases outside the gene matches: 4.

This chain uses TRBV2 with TRBJ2-3; D perhaps matches TRBD2 (6 bases). The V end was cut by 2 bases, the J end by 0 bases, with 15 bases between. Germline V gene data show CDR1 as SNHLY and CDR2 as FYNNEI. This CDR3 is built from 17 residues. CDR3 bases: TGTGCCAGCAGTGAACCCCAGGCTAGCGACAGCACAGATACGCAGTATTTT. It yields the protein CASSEPQASDSTDTQYF.

V is TRBV11-2 and J is TRBJ1-1; perhaps TRBD1 as D (6 bases). This CDR3 contains 15 residues. V lost 5 bases and J 5 bases, leaving 18 bases between the germline ends. Germline values: CDR1 SGHAT, CDR2 FQNNGV. CDR3 bases: TGTGCCAGCAGCCTTTACGACAGGCGGGATACTGAAGCTTTCTTT. Translation gives CASSLYDRRDTEAFF.

The chain is built from TRBV7-2 and TRBJ1-2; D call uncertain. The germline V gene encodes CDR1 SGHTA and CDR2 FQGNSA. Trimming shortened V by 5 bases and J by 0 bases, and 13 bases separated the two germline ends. The CDR3 is 15 residues long. CDR3 coding DNA: TGTGCCAGCAGCCCCCGGACGGTCTCTAACTATGGCTACACCTTC. Translation: CASSPRTVSNYGYTF. Full variable domain (missing parts from reference TRBV7-2 and TRBJ1-2): GAGVSQSPSNKVTEKGKDVELRCDPISGHTALYWYRQSLGQGLEFLIYFQGNSAPDKSGLPSDRFSAERTGGSVSTLTIQRTQQEDSAVYLCASSPRTVSNYGYTFGSGTRLTVV.

The chain carries TRBV10-3 and TRBJ2-1; 9 bases align to TRBD2. CDR1 ENHRY and CDR2 SYGVKD come from the germline V gene. V was pared by 6 bases and J by 4 bases, with 7 bases of the junction left unmatched. The CDR3 contains 15 residues. DNA for the CDR3: TGTGCCATCAGGAAGGCGGGAGGGGGGTACAATGAGCAGTTCTTC. Protein: CAIRKAGGGYNEQFF.

This clone was counted only a few times. This chain uses TRBV6-1 with TRBJ1-5; weak D call: TRBD1 (6 bases). Trimming shortened V by 3 bases and J by 0 bases, and 24 bases separated the two germline ends. There are 20 residues in the CDR3. The germline gives CDR1 MNHNS, CDR2 SASEGT. The CDR3 region is CASSDRGGVGREDSNQPQHF. The CDR3, as DNA: TGTGCCAGCAGTGACAGGGGTGGGGTTGGGAGAGAAGATAGCAATCAGCCCCAGCATTTT.

J is TRBJ1-2 and V is TRBV28; 9 nucleotides match TRBD1. The V gene's germline CDR1 is MDHEN and CDR2 SYDVKM. CDR3 length: 15 residues. The ends lost 2 bases at V and 7 bases at J; junction bases unmatched: 8. The chain's CDR3 is CASSLGTGPRGGYTF. CDR3 bases: TGTGCCAGCAGTTTAGGGACAGGGCCACGTGGTGGCTACACCTTC.

The genes are TRBV7-6 and TRBJ2-1; D possibly corresponds to TRBD2 (7 bases). Germline CDR1 SGHVS, CDR2 FNYEAQ. With 1 base removed from V and 9 bases from J, the gap between germline ends came to 10 bases. The CDR3 length is 13 residues. DNA for the CDR3: TGTGCCAGCAGCTTAGGGGAGGGGGGTGAGCAGTTCTTC. Its protein product is CASSLGEGGEQFF.

The chain carries TRBV28 and TRBJ2-4; 12 nucleotides align to TRBD2. V was clipped by 4 bases and J by 8 bases; unmatched bases: 6. CDR3 length: 15 amino acids. The germline gives CDR1 MDHEN, CDR2 SYDVKM. The CDR3 is CASSYLAGGADIQYF. The CDR3 region has the DNA TGTGCCAGCAGTTATCTAGCGGGAGGGGCGGACATTCAGTACTTC.

Points on this clone: The junction and the germline gene differ at one end; a read error may be behind it. The chain combines TRBV5-5 with TRBJ2-7; 7 nucleotides line up with TRBD1. Germline CDR1 reads SGHKS; CDR2 reads YYEKEE (reference sequence). This CDR3 has 14 residues. The DNA of the CDR3 is TGTGCCAGATTCCGGGACAGACGATCCTGCGAGCAGTACTTC. Translating it yields CARFRDRRSCEQYF.

The rearrangement links TRBV6-5 to TRBJ1-2; the D is unclear. The V end was cut by 2 bases, the J end by 6 bases, with 10 bases between. This CDR3 has 13 amino acids. Germline V gives CDR1 MNHEY, CDR2 SVGAGI. CDR3 residues: CASSYVDFDGYTF. The CDR3 DNA is TGTGCCAGCAGTTACGTCGATTTTGATGGCTACACCTTC.

This clone was found once. This rearrangement joins TRBV5-1 to TRBJ1-5; 7 bases are a match to TRBD1. The CDR3 runs 15 residues. The V gene's germline CDR1 is SGHRS and CDR2 YFSETQ. The trim removed 1 base at V and 7 bases at J, leaving 8 bases unmatched. The CDR3 spells CASSLNPDRAQPQHF. The CDR3 nucleotides read TGCGCCAGCAGCTTGAATCCCGACAGGGCCCAGCCCCAGCATTTT.

This sequence joins TRBV27 and TRBJ2-6; no definite D call. The germline V gene encodes CDR1 MNHEY and CDR2 SMNVEV (reference sequence). Between the trimmed V and J ends, which lost 5 bases and 0 bases, there was a span of 8 bases. The CDR3 contains 15 residues. CDR3 amino acids: CASSTRVSGANVLTF. The DNA for the CDR3 is TGTGCCAGCAGTACACGGGTCTCTGGGGCCAACGTCCTGACTTTC.

This rearrangement joins TRBV2 to TRBJ1-1; D not certain. The germline V and J ends were trimmed by 6 bases and 4 bases, with 15 bases remaining between them. Germline V gives CDR1 SNHLY, CDR2 FYNNEI. The CDR3 has 14 residues. The CDR3 sequence: CASRNGLRGTEAFF. The CDR3, as DNA: TGTGCCAGCAGGAACGGGCTTCGGGGCACTGAAGCTTTCTTT.

The count of this clone is one. DNA of the CDR3: TGTGCCAGCAGTTTAACTAGCGGGATTCCCAATGAGCAGTTCTTC. Its protein product is CASSLTSGIPNEQFF. The chain combines TRBV27 with TRBJ2-1; TRBD2 matches 10 bases. Germline assignment: CDR1 MNHEY and CDR2 SMNVEV (reference sequence). J gave up 6 bases and V 2 bases, and 4 bases lay outside the gene matches. This CDR3 region has 15 residues.

The rearrangement links TRBV7-8 to TRBJ2-5; D remains unclear. The ends were cut back, 5 bases at V and 5 bases at J, with 18 bases in the middle. This CDR3 is built from 15 residues. The germline V gene has CDR1 SGHVS and CDR2 FQNEAQ. The CDR3 DNA follows: TGTGCCAGCAGCGCGGCTCGATTCGGGTTGGAGACCCAGTACTTC. Translating gives CASSAARFGLETQYF.

This clone appeared a single time. This chain uses TRBV19 with TRBJ2-3; 7 bases agree with TRBD1. The CDR3 is 13 amino acids. V shed 2 bases and J 7 bases; nucleotides not matched to a gene: 3. The germline CDR1 and CDR2 sequences are LNHDA and SQIVND (reference sequence). This CDR3 reads CASSITGVNTQYF. The CDR3 coding sequence is TGTGCCAGTAGTATAACAGGGGTAAATACGCAGTATTTT.

The chain carries TRBV2 and TRBJ2-7; 8 nucleotides line up with TRBD2. V lost 8 bases and J lost 5; bases outside the gene matches: 5. This CDR3 has 12 residues. Germline-derived CDR1 and CDR2 are SNHLY and FYNNEI. This CDR3 reads CASQRESDEQYF. The CDR3 nucleotides read TGTGCCAGCCAGCGGGAGAGTGACGAGCAGTACTTC.

V and J are TRBV7-8 and TRBJ1-3; 9 nucleotides agree with TRBD1. The CDR3 consists of 14 residues. V dropped 5 bases and J dropped 2; count of bases not matched to a gene: 1. Germline V lookup: CDR1 SGHVS, CDR2 FQNEAQ. The CDR3 reads CASSRQGAGNTIYF. The CDR3 DNA follows: TGTGCCAGCAGCCGACAGGGGGCTGGAAACACCATATATTTT. Full variable domain (remainder filled in from reference TRBV7-8 and TRBJ1-3): GAGVSQSPRYKVAKRGQDVALRCDPISGHVSLFWYQQALGQGPEFLTYFQNEAQLDKSGLPSDRFFAERPEGSVSTLKIQRTQQEDSAVYLCASSRQGAGNTIYFGEGSWLTVV.

This chain uses TRBV10-3 with TRBJ1-2; D may be TRBD1 (6 bases). This CDR3 has 15 residues. Trimming took off 6 bases at V and 10 bases at J, with 24 bases between the two ends. The V gene's germline CDR1 is ENHRY and CDR2 SYGVKD. The CDR3 DNA sequence: TGTGCCATCAGCGAGGGGGTACAGATACATTCAACCTACACCTTC. The encoded protein is CAISEGVQIHSTYTF.

This chain links TRBV27 with TRBJ2-7; 9 bases line up with TRBD2. This CDR3 region has 16 residues. With 1 base clipped from V and 3 bases from J, the junction kept 7 bases outside the gene matches. Germline values: CDR1 MNHEY, CDR2 SMNVEV (reference sequence). The CDR3 protein is CASSLWGSGRGYEQYF. The DNA for the CDR3 is TGTGCCAGCAGTTTATGGGGTAGCGGGAGAGGCTACGAGCAGTACTTC.